This T cell receptor (beta chain) stems from a study of blood T cell repertoires in COVID-19. Study as a whole: Italy, Spain and the United States were the sources of the convalescent and acute COVID-19 samples. PBMCs, B-cell-depleted T cells, or T cells were the source of the cDNA or gDNA that made up the material.

V was shortened by 8 bases and J by 4 bases, with 14 bases between the two germline ends. CDR1 is SNHLY, CDR2 FYNNEI, per germline. This CDR3 is built from 13 residues. This clone was seen a handful of times. Original data processing: Cell counts per sample came from amplifying reference gene primers. Here immunoSEQ multiplex PCR was the method, and the copy in TCRdb shows in-frame clones only, minus some. That table supplies the V and J calls and clone size; D and trimming were determined from the DNA. This sample has about 180,000 clones, with around 80% found just once. The sample consisted of peripheral blood. The gene calls are TRBV2 and TRBJ1-1; D call uncertain. The source is a human donor in a cohort sampled during active COVID-19. Here the CDR3 reads CASGEGSVTEAFF. The CDR3 bases are TGTGCCAGCGGAGAGGGTTCCGTCACTGAAGCTTTCTTT.